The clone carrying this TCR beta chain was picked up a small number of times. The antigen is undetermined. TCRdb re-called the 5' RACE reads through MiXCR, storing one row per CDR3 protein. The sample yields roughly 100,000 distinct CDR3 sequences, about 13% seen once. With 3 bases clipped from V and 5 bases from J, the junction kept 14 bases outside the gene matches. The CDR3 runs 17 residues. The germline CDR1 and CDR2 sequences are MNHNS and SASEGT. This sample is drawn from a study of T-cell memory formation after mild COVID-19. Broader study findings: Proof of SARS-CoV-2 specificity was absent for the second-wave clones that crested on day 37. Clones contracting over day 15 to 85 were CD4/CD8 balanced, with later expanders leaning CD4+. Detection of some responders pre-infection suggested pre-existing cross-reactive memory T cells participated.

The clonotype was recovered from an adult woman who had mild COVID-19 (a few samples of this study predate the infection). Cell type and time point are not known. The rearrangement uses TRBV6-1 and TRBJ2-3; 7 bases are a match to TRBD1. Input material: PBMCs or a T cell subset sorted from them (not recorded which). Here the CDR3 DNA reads TGTGCCAGCAGTGACCACTGGACAGGTGTTAGGAGAGATACGCAGTATTTT. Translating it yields CASSDHWTGVRRDTQYF.